This T cell receptor (beta chain) originates from a study of human T cells and chemical hapten exposure. TCRdb reprocessed the RACE reads via MiXCR and lists one record per CDR3 protein. Of approximately 400,000 distinct CDR3 sequences in the sample, 4% to 6% were seen once. The time point was: pre-sensitization, week 0. Treatment reported: therapeutic diphenylcyclopropenone sensitization with weekly scalp DPC. Germline CDR1 and CDR2: ENHRY and SYGVKD. This CDR3 has 12 residues. The germline V and J ends were trimmed by 4 bases and 6 bases, with 9 bases remaining between them. The genes are TRBV10-3 and TRBJ1-2; the D is unclear. The TCR was taken from a woman aged 50 to 60 with alopecia areata. Some clones in this sample may be carry-over from other donors' samples. This specimen consisted of whole blood, obtained in connection with sensitization to the hapten diphenylcyclopropenone (DPC). The CDR3 nucleotides read TGTGCCATCAGTGTGTTTGGAGATGGCTACACCTTC. Amino acids: CAISVFGDGYTF.